These 25 T cell receptor beta chains share one sample of origin, sequenced in a study of Graves' ophthalmopathy and Graves' hyperthyroidism. Researchers took RNA transcripts and amplified TCR beta CDR3 regions from them. Investigators did first-round RT-PCR with HTBI primers, then second-round multiplex PCR. One entry per CDR3 protein, called by TCRdb with MiXCR from the multiplex PCR reads. The sample lists 900,000 to 1,200,000 distinct CDR3 sequences, 36% occurring once. The sample comprised peripheral blood or thyroid tissue (not recorded which). These receptors were taken from an adult man with Graves' hyperthyroidism.

There are many counts of this clonotype. The chain uses TRBV12-3 or TRBV12-4 and TRBJ2-5; 10 nucleotides align to TRBD1. The CDR3 consists of 14 residues. Trimming cost V 3 bases and J 5 bases; bases outside gene matches: 3. The DNA for the CDR3 is TGTGCCAGCAGTTTGTGGGACAGGGGTGAGACCCAGTACTTC. Its translation is CASSLWDRGETQYF.

The chain has TRBV25-1 and TRBJ1-6; TRBD1 matches 7 bases. CDR1 and CDR2 (germline): MGHDK, SYGVNS. Losses at the gene ends were 3 bases for V and 7 bases for J; bases not matched to a gene: 12. The CDR3 loop spans 17 amino acids. This CDR3 reads CASSDFGSGTENSPLHF. The DNA of the CDR3 is TGTGCCAGCAGTGATTTCGGGTCAGGGACAGAGAATTCACCCCTCCACTTT.

This clonotype has only a few counts. This chain joins TRBV28 and TRBJ1-2; tentatively, D is TRBD1 (6 bases). The CDR3 covers 15 residues. Per germline, CDR1 MDHEN and CDR2 SYDVKM. V dropped 6 bases and J dropped 5 bases, with 19 bases sitting between them. This chain's CDR3 is CASRKTYRVAYGYTF. The CDR3 DNA sequence: TGTGCCAGCAGGAAAACGTACAGGGTCGCGTATGGCTACACCTTC.

This chain connects TRBV6-1 to TRBJ1-5; D unresolved. CDR3 length: 14 residues. CDR1 and CDR2 (germline): MNHNS, SASEGT. Trimming cost V 5 bases and J 0 bases, with 8 bases left between them. CDR3 protein: CASSYISSNQPQHF. The CDR3 DNA reads as TGTGCCAGCAGTTATATAAGTAGCAATCAGCCCCAGCATTTT.

This sequence joins TRBV10-2 and TRBJ1-5, with D possibly TRBD1 on 5 matching bases. The CDR3 length is 13 residues. V was shortened by 4 bases and J by 7 bases, with 11 bases between the two germline ends. CDR1 is WSHSY, CDR2 SAAADI, per germline. CDR3 in amino acids: CASSAQVLQPQHF. DNA for the CDR3: TGCGCCAGCAGTGCACAGGTACTACAGCCCCAGCATTTT.

The chain joins TRBV29-1 to TRBJ2-7; 7 positions agree with TRBD1. V was clipped by 3 bases and J by 3 bases; unmatched bases: 5. Germline V lookup: CDR1 SQVTM, CDR2 ANQGSEA. The CDR3 is made up of 13 amino acids. For the CDR3, the DNA is TGCAGCGTTGATGGCAGGGGGAACTACGAGCAGTACTTC. As protein: CSVDGRGNYEQYF.

The chain is built from TRBV4-1 and TRBJ1-1; 10 positions match TRBD1. This CDR3 is built from 17 residues. CDR1 and CDR2 from the germline V gene are MGHRA and YSYEKL. Trimming took 2 bases from V and 6 from J; bases not matched to a gene: 12. CDR3 in amino acids: CASSQQGTGAFGPEAFF. The CDR3 DNA reads TGCGCCAGCAGCCAACAGGGGACAGGGGCTTTTGGGCCTGAAGCTTTCTTT.

Many counts were recorded for this clonotype. The genes are TRBV19 and TRBJ2-7; possible D gene TRBD1, 6 bases. Trimming left V 6 bases short and J 5 bases short, with 11 bases between. This CDR3 region has 12 residues. Per the germline V gene, CDR1 is LNHDA and CDR2 is SQIVND (reference sequence). The CDR3 coding sequence is TGTGCCAGTAGCCGTACAGGGAACGAGCAGTACTTC. Translating gives CASSRTGNEQYF.

This clonotype was seen ten or more times. V and J are TRBV7-2 and TRBJ2-7; D not resolved. Deletions cut 1 base from V and 0 bases from J, with 7 bases between. The CDR3 spans 14 residues. CDR1 is SGHTA, CDR2 FQGNSA, per germline. CDR3 protein: CASSLEQISYEQYF. The CDR3 bases are TGTGCCAGCAGCTTAGAACAGATCTCCTACGAGCAGTACTTC. Looking up the rest from reference TRBV7-2 and TRBJ2-7 gives the full variable domain: GAGVSQSPSNKVTEKGKDVELRCDPISGHTALYWYRQSLGQGLEFLIYFQGNSAPDKSGLPSDRFSAERTGGSVSTLTIQRTQQEDSAVYLCASSLEQISYEQYFGPGTRLTVT.

This clonotype turned up a few times. The gene calls are TRBV12-3 or TRBV12-4 and TRBJ2-7, with D tentatively TRBD2 (5 bases). With 5 bases removed from V and 4 bases from J, the gap between germline ends came to 12 bases. This CDR3 spans 13 amino acids. The CDR3 spells CASSEAPGYEQYF. CDR3 DNA sequence: TGTGCCAGCAGTGAAGCGCCGGGGTACGAGCAGTACTTC.

This clonotype was found a few times. A much larger clone lies a single base off, so this may be a read error. The chain recombines TRBV10-3 with TRBJ2-5; 7 bases are a match to TRBD2. Germline CDR1 reads ENHRY; CDR2 reads SYGVKD. The CDR3 has 13 amino acids. Here the CDR3 reads CAISKSVRGSQYF. The CDR3 DNA sequence: TGTGCCATCAGTAAGTCGGTTCGCGGGAGCCAGTACTTC.

V gene TRBV19 combines with J gene TRBJ1-1; perhaps TRBD1 as D (6 bases). V lost 8 bases, J lost 6 bases, and 19 bases lay in between. Germline V gene data show CDR1 as LNHDA and CDR2 as SQIVND (reference sequence). CDR3 size: 14 residues. CDR3 sequence: CASRDTRFVSEAFF. The CDR3 bases are TGTGCCAGTCGGGACACGAGGTTCGTCTCTGAAGCTTTCTTT.

This clonotype was seen only a few times. CDR3 sequence: CASTQGFGSPLHF. For the CDR3, the DNA is TGTGCCAGCACCCAGGGCTTCGGGTCACCCCTCCACTTT. The chain couples TRBV6-5 to TRBJ1-6, with D perhaps TRBD1 (5 bases). The CDR3 covers 13 residues. Trimming removed 7 bases at V and 10 bases at J, with 14 bases between. Per germline, CDR1 MNHEY and CDR2 SVGAGI.

This clonotype was observed at least ten times. This chain joins TRBV19 and TRBJ2-7; 7 nucleotides agree with TRBD2. Per germline, CDR1 LNHDA and CDR2 SQIVND (reference sequence). The CDR3 loop spans 15 amino acids. J lost 0 bases, V lost 5 bases, and 7 bases had no gene match. CDR3: CASSRSGASSYEQYF. The DNA of the CDR3 is TGTGCCAGTAGTCGAAGCGGGGCTAGCTCCTACGAGCAGTACTTC.

Points on this clonotype: This CDR3 is missing its conserved last phenylalanine or tryptophan, likely due to a read error. The limits of the CDR3 on the DNA are not certain, so only TCRdb's listed CDR3 is given. The V call is TRBV13, the J call TRBJ1-1. Per germline, CDR1 PRHDT and CDR2 FYEKMQ (reference sequence). The CDR3 sequence runs 10 residues, both termini included. CDR3 loop: CASSPRGPFS.

In this sample, this clonotype turned up a few times. V usage is TRBV16 and J usage is TRBJ1-5; perhaps TRBD1 as D (6 bases). V was clipped by 2 bases and J by 7 bases, with 9 bases between them. The CDR3 length is 13 residues. The germline V gene has CDR1 KGHSY and CDR2 FQNENV. CDR3: CASSQQGLQPQHF. The CDR3 DNA is TGTGCCAGCAGCCAACAGGGGCTACAGCCCCAGCATTTT.

This clonotype was seen ten or more times. V gene TRBV7-2 combines with J gene TRBJ1-5; the D is unclear. Germline loops: CDR1 SGHTA, CDR2 FQGNSA. The CDR3 has 14 residues. Trimming took off 4 bases at V and 6 bases at J, with 13 bases between the two ends. CDR3 coding DNA: TGTGCCAGCAGCTGGGCCTCGGACGGTCAGCCCCAGCATTTT. Its translation: CASSWASDGQPQHF.

This clonotype was seen ten or more times. The genes are TRBV12-3 or TRBV12-4 and TRBJ1-5; D is ambiguous. CDR3 length: 14 amino acids. The V end lost 4 bases, the J end lost 8 bases, and 15 bases lay between the germline ends. The CDR3 reads CASSSYPWGEPQHF. The DNA for the CDR3 is TGTGCCAGCAGTTCATATCCGTGGGGTGAGCCCCAGCATTTT.

This clonotype occurred once. V gene TRBV29-1 combines with J gene TRBJ2-7; 8 nucleotides match TRBD2. Trimming took 3 bases from V and 7 from J; bases not matched to a gene: 8. The CDR3 contains 13 residues. Germline V gives CDR1 SQVTM, CDR2 ANQGSEA. CDR3 sequence reads: CSVDLAGSSEQYF. CDR3 DNA: TGCAGCGTTGACTTAGCGGGGTCTTCAGAGCAGTACTTC.

V is TRBV29-1 and J is TRBJ2-5; tentatively, D is TRBD2 (6 bases). The CDR3 spans 13 residues. Trimming removed 7 bases from V and 3 bases from J, with 15 bases in between. Germline V CDR1 and CDR2: SQVTM, ANQGSEA. This chain's CDR3 is CSAFGGSEETQYF. The CDR3, as DNA: TGCAGCGCCTTTGGAGGGAGTGAAGAGACCCAGTACTTC. Drawing the rest from reference TRBV29-1 and TRBJ2-5, the complete variable domain is SAVISQKPSRDICQRGTSLTIQCQVDSQVTMMFWYRQQPGQSLTLIATANQGSEATYESGFVIDKFPISRPNLTFSTLTVSNMSPEDSSIYLCSAFGGSEETQYFGPGTRLLVL.

This clonotype occurred many times. This chain uses TRBV7-2 with TRBJ2-5; TRBD2 agrees at 8 bases. The CDR3 extends over 15 amino acids. Looked up from germline, CDR1 is SGHTA and CDR2 is FQGNSA. V gave up 3 bases and J gave up 4 bases; unmatched junction bases: 7. The CDR3 loop is CASSFHGGAAETQYF. CDR3 coding DNA: TGTGCCAGCAGCTTTCACGGGGGGGCGGCAGAGACCCAGTACTTC.

The chain recombines TRBV28 with TRBJ1-1, with a weak D call TRBD1 (5 bases). This CDR3 region has 13 residues. The germline V gene encodes CDR1 MDHEN and CDR2 SYDVKM. The V end was cut by 6 bases, the J end by 3 bases, with 11 bases between. CDR3 sequence (DNA): TGTGCCAGCAGAAGGGAGGGGTACACTGAAGCTTTCTTT. It yields the protein CASRREGYTEAFF.

The chain links TRBV6-5 to TRBJ1-6, with D unresolved. The V end was cut by 2 bases, the J end by 4 bases, with 6 bases between. Per germline, CDR1 MNHEY and CDR2 SVGAGI. This CDR3 contains 14 residues. CDR3: CASSYSPYNSPLHF. The CDR3 DNA reads TGTGCCAGCAGTTACAGTCCGTATAATTCACCCCTCCACTTT.

The rearrangement uses TRBV10-3 and TRBJ2-5; 9 bases are shared with TRBD1. The J call could be wrong; TRBJ2-1 is a better fit for the DNA end. This CDR3 spans 15 amino acids. Germline-derived CDR1 and CDR2 are ENHRY and SYGVKD. The CDR3 DNA follows: TGTGCCATCAGTGAGCGCGGACAGGGGAGCGATGAGCAGTTCTTC. Encoded protein: CAISERGQGSDEQFF.

In nucleotides, the CDR3 is TGCAGTGCTAAGGGACAGGGTTTATATGGCTACACCTTC. Translated: CSAKGQGLYGYTF. The rearrangement uses TRBV20-1 and TRBJ1-2, with 9 bases identical to TRBD1. The CDR3 sequence is 13 residues long. J lost 5 bases, V lost 4 bases, and 5 bases had no gene match. The germline gives CDR1 DFQATT, CDR2 SNEGSKA (reference sequence).